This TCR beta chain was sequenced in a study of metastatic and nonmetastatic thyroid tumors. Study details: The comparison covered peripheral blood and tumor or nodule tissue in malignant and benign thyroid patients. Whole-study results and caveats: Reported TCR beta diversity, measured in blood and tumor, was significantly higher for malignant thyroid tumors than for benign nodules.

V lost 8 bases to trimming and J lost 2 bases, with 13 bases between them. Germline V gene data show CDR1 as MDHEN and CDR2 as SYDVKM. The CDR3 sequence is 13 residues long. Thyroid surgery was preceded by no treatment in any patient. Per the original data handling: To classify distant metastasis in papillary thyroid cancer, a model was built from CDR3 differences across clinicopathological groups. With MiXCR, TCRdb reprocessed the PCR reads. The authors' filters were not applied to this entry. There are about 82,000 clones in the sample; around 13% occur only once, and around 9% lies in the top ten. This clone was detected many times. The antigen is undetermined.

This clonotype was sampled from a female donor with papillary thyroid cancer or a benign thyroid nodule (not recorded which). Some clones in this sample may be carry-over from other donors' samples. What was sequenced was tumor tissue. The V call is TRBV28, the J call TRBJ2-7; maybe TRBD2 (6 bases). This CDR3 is CASLRGAPYEQYF. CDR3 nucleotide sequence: TGTGCCAGCCTCCGCGGGGCCCCCTACGAGCAGTACTTC.